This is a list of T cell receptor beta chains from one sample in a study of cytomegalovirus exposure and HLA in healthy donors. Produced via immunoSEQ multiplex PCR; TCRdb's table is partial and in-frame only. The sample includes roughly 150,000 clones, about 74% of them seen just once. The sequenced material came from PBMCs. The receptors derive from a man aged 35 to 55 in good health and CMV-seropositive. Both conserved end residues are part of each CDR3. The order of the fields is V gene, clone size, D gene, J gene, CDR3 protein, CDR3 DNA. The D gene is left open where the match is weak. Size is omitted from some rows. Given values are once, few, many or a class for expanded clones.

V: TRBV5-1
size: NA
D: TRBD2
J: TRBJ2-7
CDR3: CASSDRLAGGPGEQYF
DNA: TGCGCCAGCAGCGACAGACTAGCGGGAGGGCCGGGGGAGCAGTACTTC

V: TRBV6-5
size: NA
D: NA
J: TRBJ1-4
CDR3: CASSLTATNEKLFF
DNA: TGTGCCAGCAGCTTGACAGCAACTAATGAAAAACTGTTTTTT

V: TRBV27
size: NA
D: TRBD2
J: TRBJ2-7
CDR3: CASSSRTSASNPYEQYF
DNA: TGTGCCAGCAGTTCCCGGACTAGCGCGAGCAATCCCTACGAGCAGTACTTC

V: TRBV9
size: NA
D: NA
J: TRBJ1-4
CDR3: CASSVGQVDNEKLFF
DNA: TGTGCCAGCAGCGTAGGGCAGGTCGATAATGAAAAACTGTTTTTT

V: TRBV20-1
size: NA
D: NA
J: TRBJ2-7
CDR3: CSASGTDEQYF
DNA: TGCAGTGCGTCTGGTACAGACGAGCAGTACTTC

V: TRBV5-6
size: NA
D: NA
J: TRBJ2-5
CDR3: CASSVLTGGGETQYF
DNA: TGTGCCAGCAGCGTCCTGACCGGAGGAGGAGAGACCCAGTACTTC

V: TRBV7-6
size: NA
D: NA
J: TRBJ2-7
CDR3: CASSLSPGADFYEQYF
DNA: TGTGCCAGCAGCCTCAGTCCTGGTGCGGACTTCTACGAGCAGTACTTC

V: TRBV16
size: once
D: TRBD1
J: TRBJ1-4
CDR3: CASSRGRVEKLFF
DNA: TGTGCCAGCAGCAGGGGGCGCGTTGAAAAACTGTTTTTT

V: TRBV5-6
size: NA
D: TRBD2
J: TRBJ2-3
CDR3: CASSDRTSWSTDTQYF
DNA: TGTGCCAGCAGCGACAGGACTAGCTGGAGCACAGATACGCAGTATTTT

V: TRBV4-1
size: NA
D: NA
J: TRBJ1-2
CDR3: CASSQTWTAYGYTF
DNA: TGCGCCAGCAGCCAAACGTGGACAGCCTATGGCTACACCTTC

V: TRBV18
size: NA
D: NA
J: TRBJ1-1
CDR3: CASSPSGKGTEAFF
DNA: TGTGCCAGCTCACCGTCGGGAAAAGGGACTGAAGCTTTCTTT

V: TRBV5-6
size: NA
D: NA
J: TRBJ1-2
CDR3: CASRGTVNYGYTF
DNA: TGTGCCAGCAGGGGGACTGTGAACTATGGCTACACCTTC

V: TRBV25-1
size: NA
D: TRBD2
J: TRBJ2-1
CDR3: CASRGTGGARSYNEQFF
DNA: TGTGCCAGCAGGGGTACGGGGGGGGCCCGCTCCTACAATGAGCAGTTCTTC

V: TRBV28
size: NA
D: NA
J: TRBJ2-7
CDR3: CASQTTLVSEQYF
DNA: TGTGCCAGCCAGACAACACTAGTCTCCGAGCAGTACTTC

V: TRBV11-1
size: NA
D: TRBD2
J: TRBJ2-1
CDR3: CASSGGLAGYNEQFF
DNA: TGTGCCAGCAGCGGGGGACTAGCGGGCTACAATGAGCAGTTCTTC

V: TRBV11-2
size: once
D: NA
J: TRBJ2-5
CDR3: CASSLGQGQETQYF
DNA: TGTGCCAGCAGCTTAGGGCAGGGGCAAGAGACCCAGTACTTC

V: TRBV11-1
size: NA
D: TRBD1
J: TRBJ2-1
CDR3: CASSPHYGRQGLGEQLF
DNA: TGTGCCAGCAGCCCTCACTACGGGCGACAGGGGCTCGGTGAGCAGCTCTTC

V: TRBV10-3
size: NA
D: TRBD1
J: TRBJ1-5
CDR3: CAIGPGGIQPQHF
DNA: TGTGCCATCGGGCCAGGGGGTATTCAGCCCCAGCATTTT

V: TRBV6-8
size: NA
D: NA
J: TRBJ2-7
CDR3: CASSYLPSGYEQYF
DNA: TGTGCCAGCAGTTACCTGCCCTCCGGCTACGAGCAGTACTTC

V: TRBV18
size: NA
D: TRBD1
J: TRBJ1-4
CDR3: CASSPGQGSEKLFF
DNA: TGTGCCAGCTCACCGGGACAGGGAAGTGAAAAACTGTTTTTT

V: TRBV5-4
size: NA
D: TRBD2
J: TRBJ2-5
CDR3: CASSKKAGSQETQYF
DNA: TGTGCCAGCAGCAAAAAAGCGGGGAGCCAGGAGACCCAGTACTTC

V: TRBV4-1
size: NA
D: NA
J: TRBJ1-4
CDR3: CASSQDSVVNEKLFF
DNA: TGCGCCAGCAGCCAAGATAGCGTGGTGAATGAAAAACTGTTTTTT

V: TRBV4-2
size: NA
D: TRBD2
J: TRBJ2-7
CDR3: CASSQLSGNYEQYF
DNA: TGTGCCAGCAGCCAACTGAGCGGGAACTACGAGCAGTACTTC

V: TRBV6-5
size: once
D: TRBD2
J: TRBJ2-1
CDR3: CASSYSIAGVGNEQFF
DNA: TGTGCCAGCAGTTACTCGATAGCGGGAGTTGGCAATGAGCAGTTCTTC

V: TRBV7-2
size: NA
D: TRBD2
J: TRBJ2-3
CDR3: CASSLRRLAGGPGDTQYF
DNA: TGTGCCAGCAGCTTGAGACGACTAGCGGGAGGGCCGGGGGATACGCAGTATTTT

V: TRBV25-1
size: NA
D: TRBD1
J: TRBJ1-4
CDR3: CASSPGGQGSSGNEKLFF
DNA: TGTGCCAGCAGCCCCGGGGGACAGGGGTCAAGCGGAAATGAAAAACTGTTTTTT

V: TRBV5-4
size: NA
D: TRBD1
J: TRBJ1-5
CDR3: CASSRGQEQLNSNQPQHF
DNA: TGTGCCAGCAGCCGGGGACAGGAACAACTAAATAGCAATCAGCCCCAGCATTTT

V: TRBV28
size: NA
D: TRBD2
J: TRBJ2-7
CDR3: CTSGSSYEQYF
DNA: TGTACTAGCGGGAGTTCCTACGAGCAGTACTTC

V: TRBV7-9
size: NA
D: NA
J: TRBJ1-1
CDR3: CASSLQNTEAFF
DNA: TGTGCCAGCAGCTTACAGAACACTGAAGCTTTCTTT

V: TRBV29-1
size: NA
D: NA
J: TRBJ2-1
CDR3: CSVEGIGSYNEQFF
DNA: TGCAGCGTTGAGGGCATTGGGTCCTACAATGAGCAGTTCTTC

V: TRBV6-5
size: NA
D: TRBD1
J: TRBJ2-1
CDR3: CASSFRGPYNEQFF
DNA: TGTGCCAGCAGTTTCAGGGGGCCCTACAATGAGCAGTTCTTC

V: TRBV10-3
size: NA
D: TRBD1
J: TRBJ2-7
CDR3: CAIRGTESSYEQYF
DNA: TGTGCCATCAGGGGGACAGAGAGCTCCTACGAGCAGTACTTC

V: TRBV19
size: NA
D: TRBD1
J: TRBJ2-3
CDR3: CASSTPLGGPDTQYF
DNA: TGTGCCAGTAGTACCCCTCTAGGGGGCCCAGATACGCAGTATTTT

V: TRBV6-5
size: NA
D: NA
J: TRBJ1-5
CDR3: CASSLRQTDQPQHF
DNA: TGTGCCAGCAGTCTCCGACAGACCGATCAGCCCCAGCATTTT

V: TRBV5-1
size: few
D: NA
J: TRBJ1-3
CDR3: CASSLGTRVDTIYF
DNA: TGCGCCAGCAGCTTAGGAACGCGGGTGGACACCATATATTTT

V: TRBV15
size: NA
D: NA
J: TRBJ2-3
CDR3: CATSRGISEDTQYF
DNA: TGTGCCACCAGCAGAGGTATTAGCGAAGATACGCAGTATTTT

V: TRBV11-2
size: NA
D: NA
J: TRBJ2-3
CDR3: CASSNGGTDTQYF
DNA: TGTGCCAGCAGTAACGGAGGCACAGATACGCAGTATTTT

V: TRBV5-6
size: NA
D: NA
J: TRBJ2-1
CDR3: CASSLGQGIIYNEQFF
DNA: TGTGCCAGCAGCTTGGGCCAGGGGATTATATACAATGAGCAGTTCTTC

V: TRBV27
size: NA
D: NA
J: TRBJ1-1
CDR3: CASSLVQPESVAEAFF
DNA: TGTGCCAGCAGTTTAGTACAGCCCGAATCGGTCGCTGAAGCTTTCTTT

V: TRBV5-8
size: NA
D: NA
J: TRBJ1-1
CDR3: CASSSPRVRHLEAFF
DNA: TGTGCCAGCAGCTCCCCCAGGGTACGCCACCTTGAAGCTTTCTTT

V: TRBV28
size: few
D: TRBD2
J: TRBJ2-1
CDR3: CASSFRVGGRAGYEQFF
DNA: TGTGCCAGCAGTTTTCGGGTAGGCGGGAGGGCCGGATACGAGCAGTTCTTC

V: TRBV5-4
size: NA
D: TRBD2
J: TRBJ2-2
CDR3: CASTISGRAGELFF
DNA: TGTGCCAGCACTATTAGCGGGAGGGCCGGGGAGCTGTTTTTT

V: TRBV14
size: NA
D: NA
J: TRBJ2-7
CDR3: CASSLPRLDRYEQYF
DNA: TGTGCCAGCAGCCTCCCACGGCTAGATCGCTACGAGCAGTACTTC

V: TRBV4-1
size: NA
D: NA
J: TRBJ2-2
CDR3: CASSQVFFRRLNTGELFF
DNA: TGCGCCAGCAGCCAAGTCTTCTTCCGAAGACTGAACACCGGGGAGCTGTTTTTT

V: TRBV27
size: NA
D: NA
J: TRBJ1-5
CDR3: CASSLGANQPQHF
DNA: TGTGCCAGCAGTTTGGGAGCCAATCAGCCCCAGCATTTT

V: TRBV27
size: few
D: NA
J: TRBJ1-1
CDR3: CASSLSSSATEAFF
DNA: TGTGCCAGCAGTTTATCGAGTAGTGCCACTGAAGCTTTCTTT

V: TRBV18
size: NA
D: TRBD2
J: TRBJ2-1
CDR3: CASSPTSGRTNNEQFF
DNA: TGTGCCAGCTCACCGACTAGCGGGAGGACGAACAATGAGCAGTTCTTC